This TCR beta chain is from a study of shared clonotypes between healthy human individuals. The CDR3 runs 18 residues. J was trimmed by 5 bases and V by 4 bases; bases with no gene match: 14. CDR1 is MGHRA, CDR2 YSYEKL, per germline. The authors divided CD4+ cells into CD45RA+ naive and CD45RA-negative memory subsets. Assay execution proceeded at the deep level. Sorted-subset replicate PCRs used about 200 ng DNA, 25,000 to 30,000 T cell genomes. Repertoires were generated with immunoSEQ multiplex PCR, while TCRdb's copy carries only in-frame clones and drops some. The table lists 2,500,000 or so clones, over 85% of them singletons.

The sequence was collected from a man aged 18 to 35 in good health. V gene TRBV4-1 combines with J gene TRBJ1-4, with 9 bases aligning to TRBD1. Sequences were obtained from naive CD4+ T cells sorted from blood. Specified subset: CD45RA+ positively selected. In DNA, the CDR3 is TGCGCCAGCAGCCGCCGGGACAGGGAACACCGCTCGAATGAAAAACTGTTTTTT. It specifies CASSRRDREHRSNEKLFF.